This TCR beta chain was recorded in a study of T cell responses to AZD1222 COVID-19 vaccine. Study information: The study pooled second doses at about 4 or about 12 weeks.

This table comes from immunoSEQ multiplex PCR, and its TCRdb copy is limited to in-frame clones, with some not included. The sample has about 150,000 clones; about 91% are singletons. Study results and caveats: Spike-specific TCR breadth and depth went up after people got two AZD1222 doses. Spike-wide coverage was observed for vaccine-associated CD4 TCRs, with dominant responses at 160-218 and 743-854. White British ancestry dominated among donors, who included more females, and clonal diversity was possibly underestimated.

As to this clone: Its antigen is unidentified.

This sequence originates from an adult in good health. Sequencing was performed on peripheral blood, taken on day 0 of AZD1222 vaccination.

In DNA, the CDR3 is TGTGCCAGCAGCTTGTCTGCAGGGAACACCGGGGAGCTGTTTTTT. Translating it yields CASSLSAGNTGELFF. The chain recombines TRBV5-5 with TRBJ2-2; D unclear. With 1 base removed from V and 1 base from J, the gap between germline ends came to 8 bases. The length of the CDR3 is 15 residues. Germline lookup yields CDR1 SGHKS and CDR2 YYEKEE (reference sequence).